This section outlines one T cell receptor beta chain sequence together with its context. As yet, its antigen is unknown. Germline CDR1 is SEHNR and CDR2 is FQNEAQ (reference sequence). V was pared by 3 bases and J by 4 bases, with 15 bases between. There are 15 residues in the CDR3. This sample is drawn from a study of T cell responses to AZD1222 COVID-19 vaccine. Study conclusions and caveats: Receipt of two AZD1222 doses was followed by a rise in Spike-specific TCR breadth and depth.

Produced via immunoSEQ multiplex PCR; TCRdb's table is partial and in-frame only. The data show roughly 180,000 clones, around 90% seen once. The sequence was obtained from an adult in good health. The chain uses TRBV7-9 and TRBJ2-5; D is possibly TRBD2 (6 bases). The source was peripheral blood, collected on day 0 of AZD1222 vaccination. CDR3: CASSFSGGGAETQYF. CDR3 nucleotide sequence: TGTGCCAGCAGCTTTTCTGGCGGAGGGGCAGAGACCCAGTACTTC. Variable domain in full (rest from reference TRBV7-9 and TRBJ2-5): DTGVSQNPRHKITKRGQNVTFRCDPISEHNRLYWYRQTLGQGPEFLTYFQNEAQLEKSRLLSDRFSAERPKGSFSTLEIQRTEQGDSAMYLCASSFSGGGAETQYFGPGTRLLVL.